These T cell receptor beta chains were read from a single sample in a study of cytomegalovirus exposure and HLA in healthy donors. Clones were read by immunoSEQ multiplex PCR, and TCRdb kept only the in-frame ones, dropping some. The table shows about 120,000 clones, with roughly 70% occurring only once. Source material: PBMCs. The receptors stem from a woman aged 40 to 50 in good health and CMV-seronegative. Each CDR3 is given without its conserved first and last residue. A D gene is named only where the DNA matches it firmly. Clone size, where shown, is once, few, many, or a class for clones that have expanded.

J,V,size,D,CDR3
TRBJ2-3,TRBV11-2,once,TRBD2,ASSSQAGLAANTDTQY
TRBJ2-1,TRBV6-4,.,.,ASRPQWGDNEQF
TRBJ2-3,TRBV28,few,.,ASSSSGYLDTQY
TRBJ1-6,TRBV11-3,few,.,ASSLIGSSYNSPLH
TRBJ1-2,TRBV6-6,.,.,ASSYSHLPPNYGYT
TRBJ2-5,TRBV19,.,TRBD2,ASSGLAGGQETQY
TRBJ1-3,TRBV6-1,.,TRBD1,ASSEGGQGGNTIY
TRBJ2-3,TRBV7-6,once,.,ASSPTADTQY
TRBJ2-4,TRBV27,once,.,ASSQRGGAKNIQY
TRBJ1-3,TRBV28,once,.,ASSLMTSSGNTIY
TRBJ2-5,TRBV5-1,few,.,ASSQQWSGLGQETQY
TRBJ2-7,TRBV18,once,.,ASYHPSEAGEQY
TRBJ1-5,TRBV7-9,medium-sized,.,ASSLNGGQPQH
TRBJ1-6,TRBV5-8,few,.,ASSLQDYNSPLH
TRBJ2-2,TRBV7-6,.,TRBD2,ASSDGTSGGRNTGELF
TRBJ2-7,TRBV7-6,.,.,ASSSASRGGEQY
TRBJ2-7,TRBV2,.,.,ASGGTQLPYEQY
TRBJ2-3,TRBV28,once,TRBD1,ASSLGTGVTDTQY
TRBJ2-4,TRBV7-2,.,.,ASSNTGLENIQY
TRBJ1-2,TRBV2,.,.,ASSWTEIYGYT
TRBJ2-2,TRBV9,.,TRBD1,ASSPSLTGGTGELF
TRBJ1-5,TRBV2,.,.,ASSATTDRNQPQH
TRBJ2-7,TRBV7-9,.,.,ASSPPTFPNYEQY
TRBJ2-7,TRBV10-3,.,.,AARGRSYEQY
TRBJ1-6,TRBV5-6,.,.,ASSLGPPGSYNSPLH
TRBJ2-4,TRBV7-8,.,.,ASSSLRGNIQY
TRBJ2-2,TRBV7-9,.,.,ASSLASGADTGEPF
TRBJ2-6,TRBV6-1,few,TRBD1,ASKQGAGANVLT
TRBJ1-1,TRBV6-1,.,TRBD1,ASSEGAGGGTEAF
TRBJ1-1,TRBV18,.,.,ASSPPNGQTATEAF
TRBJ2-3,TRBV7-6,once,TRBD1,ASSPDRVPDTQY
TRBJ2-1,TRBV28,few,.,ASSGIFSYNEQF
TRBJ2-2,TRBV5-4,.,.,ASSLGLRGPIQGELF
TRBJ2-3,TRBV6-5,once,.,ASRLPGNTDTQY
TRBJ1-2,TRBV9,.,.,ASAREGPSNYGYT
TRBJ2-7,TRBV4-2,once,TRBD2,ASSLEAGLAYEQY
TRBJ1-3,TRBV27,once,.,ASSSWTGGLSGNTIY
TRBJ2-3,TRBV13,once,TRBD2,ASSLGFSGGTDTQY
TRBJ1-2,TRBV6-4,.,.,ASSDRGGVGYT
TRBJ2-7,TRBV7-9,.,TRBD1,ASSSSGQGHSYEQY
TRBJ2-5,TRBV18,once,TRBD1,ASSPLTGSETQY
TRBJ1-5,TRBV28,.,TRBD1,ASRGGTGHQPQH
TRBJ2-3,TRBV5-8,.,TRBD2,ASLLAGTTDTQY
TRBJ2-2,TRBV7-3,once,.,ASSTYRDTGELF
TRBJ2-5,TRBV15,.,.,ATSKGGKIGETQY
TRBJ2-7,TRBV25-1,medium-sized,TRBD2,ASSPGTMNEQY
TRBJ2-5,TRBV6-5,few,.,ASSFAREVQETQY
TRBJ2-1,TRBV25-1,.,.,ASSGGPRERQI
TRBJ1-4,TRBV4-1,.,.,ASSPPGKNEKLF
TRBJ1-3,TRBV5-1,.,.,ASRIGADSGNTIY
TRBJ2-1,TRBV28,.,.,ASSLVGAGGNEQF
TRBJ1-3,TRBV9,.,TRBD1,ASSVRQGADGNTIY
TRBJ2-5,TRBV4-3,.,.,ASSRRGAGWGETQY
TRBJ1-1,TRBV25-1,.,TRBD1,ASRTGGAPTNTEAF
TRBJ2-2,TRBV9,.,TRBD2,ARPPRASGTSNTGELF
TRBJ1-2,TRBV5-1,.,TRBD1,ASSLADREVYGYT
TRBJ2-7,TRBV28,.,.,ASSSLGQGRYEQY
TRBJ2-7,TRBV12-5,.,TRBD2,ASGLTTSGRAVFSFKQY
TRBJ1-1,TRBV19,.,TRBD1,ASSPIQGMNTEAF